A selection of T cell receptor beta chains follows, all from one sample in a study of technical replicates of blood from a handful of donors. Repertoires were generated with immunoSEQ multiplex PCR, while TCRdb's copy carries only in-frame clones and drops some. The table includes some 48,000 clones, about 94% detected once. Sequencing input: PBMCs. The receptors were sampled from a human donor in good health. Some clones in this sample may be carry-over from other donors' samples. CDR3s include the opening cysteine and the closing phenylalanine or tryptophan. The D gene is left open where the match is weak. Some rows have no size entry. The others give once, few or many, or a class for an expanded clone.

D gene: TRBD1; J gene: TRBJ2-3; CDR3 length: 15; clone size: NA; V gene: TRBV7-9; CDR3 protein: CASSFRQGGADTQYF; CDR3 DNA: TGTGCCAGCAGCTTTAGACAGGGTGGGGCAGATACGCAGTATTTT
D gene: NA; J gene: TRBJ1-6; CDR3 length: 14; clone size: NA; V gene: TRBV10-3; CDR3 protein: CAIRQDGLGSPLHF; CDR3 DNA: TGTGCCATCAGACAGGACGGTCTGGGATCACCCCTCCACTTT
D gene: TRBD1; J gene: TRBJ2-1; CDR3 length: 15; clone size: NA; V gene: TRBV15; CDR3 protein: CATSRPGQVGNEQFF; CDR3 DNA: TGTGCCACCAGCAGGCCGGGACAGGTCGGCAATGAGCAGTTCTTC
D gene: NA; J gene: TRBJ1-1; CDR3 length: 14; clone size: NA; V gene: TRBV6-4; CDR3 protein: CASSGGRSSTEAFF; CDR3 DNA: TGTGCCAGCAGTGGGGGCAGATCGTCCACTGAAGCTTTCTTT
D gene: NA; J gene: TRBJ2-5; CDR3 length: 15; clone size: NA; V gene: TRBV12-5; CDR3 protein: CASGLASPRAETQYF; CDR3 DNA: TGTGCTAGTGGTTTGGCTTCTCCGAGGGCGGAGACCCAGTACTTC
D gene: TRBD1; J gene: TRBJ2-7; CDR3 length: 15; clone size: NA; V gene: TRBV10-2; CDR3 protein: CASSESGRGQYEQYF; CDR3 DNA: TGCGCCAGCAGTGAGTCGGGCAGGGGGCAATACGAGCAGTACTTC
D gene: TRBD1; J gene: TRBJ2-3; CDR3 length: 14; clone size: NA; V gene: TRBV29-1; CDR3 protein: CSHEGQGPPDTQYF; CDR3 DNA: TGCAGCCATGAGGGACAGGGACCACCAGATACGCAGTATTTT
D gene: NA; J gene: TRBJ2-3; CDR3 length: 13; clone size: NA; V gene: TRBV7-9; CDR3 protein: CASSPRLVDTQYF; CDR3 DNA: TGTGCCAGCAGCCCCCGACTAGTTGATACGCAGTATTTT
D gene: NA; J gene: TRBJ2-5; CDR3 length: 13; clone size: NA; V gene: TRBV6-1; CDR3 protein: CASSADRQETQYF; CDR3 DNA: TGTGCCAGCAGCGCAGACAGGCAAGAGACCCAGTACTTC
D gene: TRBD2; J gene: TRBJ2-7; CDR3 length: 16; clone size: NA; V gene: TRBV30; CDR3 protein: CAWSGGTSGSGHEQYF; CDR3 DNA: TGTGCCTGGAGTGGGGGGACTAGCGGGAGTGGGCACGAGCAGTACTTC
D gene: TRBD2; J gene: TRBJ2-5; CDR3 length: 14; clone size: NA; V gene: TRBV6-6; CDR3 protein: CASSYVSGVETQYF; CDR3 DNA: TGTGCCAGCAGTTACGTTAGCGGGGTGGAGACCCAGTACTTC
D gene: NA; J gene: TRBJ1-6; CDR3 length: 14; clone size: NA; V gene: TRBV9; CDR3 protein: CASSVDQGFSPLHF; CDR3 DNA: TGTGCCAGCAGCGTAGATCAGGGTTTCTCACCCCTCCACTTT
D gene: TRBD1; J gene: TRBJ1-1; CDR3 length: 14; clone size: NA; V gene: TRBV6-6; CDR3 protein: CASSYSSGGLRAFF; CDR3 DNA: TGTGCCAGCAGTTACTCATCAGGGGGGCTACGAGCTTTCTTT
D gene: NA; J gene: TRBJ2-2; CDR3 length: 14; clone size: NA; V gene: TRBV6-6; CDR3 protein: CASSYGAQTGELFF; CDR3 DNA: TGTGCCAGCAGTTACGGGGCACAAACCGGGGAGCTGTTTTTT
D gene: NA; J gene: TRBJ2-7; CDR3 length: 12; clone size: NA; V gene: TRBV5-6; CDR3 protein: CASSFRGYEQYF; CDR3 DNA: TGTGCCAGCAGCTTTAGGGGCTACGAGCAGTACTTC
D gene: NA; J gene: TRBJ1-2; CDR3 length: 15; clone size: NA; V gene: TRBV19; CDR3 protein: CASTEGWGGLYGYTF; CDR3 DNA: TGTGCCAGTACCGAGGGGTGGGGGGGCCTCTATGGCTACACCTTC
D gene: NA; J gene: TRBJ1-4; CDR3 length: 14; clone size: NA; V gene: TRBV7-8; CDR3 protein: CASSLLAAGEKLFF; CDR3 DNA: TGTGCCAGCAGCTTGTTGGCAGCAGGGGAAAAACTGTTTTTT
D gene: TRBD1; J gene: TRBJ2-7; CDR3 length: 17; clone size: few; V gene: TRBV7-9; CDR3 protein: CASSSPLLDRGRHEQYF; CDR3 DNA: TGTGCCAGCAGCTCCCCACTACTCGACAGGGGGCGTCACGAGCAGTACTTC
D gene: TRBD2; J gene: TRBJ2-1; CDR3 length: 15; clone size: NA; V gene: TRBV6-4; CDR3 protein: CASSDSSGGHNEQFF; CDR3 DNA: TGTGCCAGCAGTGACTCTAGCGGGGGACACAATGAGCAGTTCTTC
D gene: TRBD1; J gene: TRBJ1-2; CDR3 length: 17; clone size: NA; V gene: TRBV25-1; CDR3 protein: CASSESTRRGGDYGYTF; CDR3 DNA: TGTGCCAGCAGTGAATCCACGAGGCGAGGGGGCGACTATGGCTACACCTTC
D gene: TRBD1; J gene: TRBJ1-6; CDR3 length: 14; clone size: NA; V gene: TRBV19; CDR3 protein: CASSRDSNNSPLHF; CDR3 DNA: TGTGCCAGTAGTCGGGACAGTAATAATTCACCCCTCCACTTT